The entry below gives a single T cell receptor beta chain sequence along with its context. Which antigen it targets is not known. Base-call qualities are not available, and no considerably larger clone is one nucleotide away. The data derive from a study of vaccination and CD4 T cells after COVID-19 (dated 2022 in TCRdb). Regarding the study in general: The convalescent cohort comprised six males and four females, including two Hispanic individuals, seven Caucasians, two Asians and one multiracial person. Control cultures received a CEFX viral epitope pool as the positive control, an HIV-1 Nef peptide pool as the negative control, or no peptide. Participants got two doses of the Pfizer-BioNTech BNT162b2 vaccine (n=8) or two doses of the Moderna mRNA-1273 vaccine (n=2). In 10 COVID-19 convalescent patients and a handful of infection-naive healthy vaccine recipients, the spike-specific CD4+ TCR repertoire before mRNA vaccination was compared with the repertoire after mRNA vaccination. Post-COVID blood samples were collected from convalescent patients a median of around 96 days after diagnosis, with a range of roughly 30 to 161 days. For stimulating the cultures, overlapping spike peptide pools were used, derived from SARS-CoV-2 as well as from the common cold coronaviruses HCoV-NL63, HCoV-OC43 and HCoV-229E. Post-vaccine blood samples were collected a median of around 70 days after the second vaccine dose, ranging from about 13 to 250 days. In an earlier paper using these donors, memory CD4+ T cell crossreactivity between SARS-CoV-2 and common cold coronavirus spike proteins was assessed at the TCR clonotype level.

The paper as a whole reports these results and caveats: In convalescent patients, a median about 84% of post-vaccine SARS-CoV-2-reactive clones were detected only after vaccination, and vaccine-specific priming was suggested by this finding. Of the vaccine-specific clones found in convalescent patients, nearly all (304 of 307) were mono-reactive for SARS-CoV-2 spike instead of being cross-reactive with common cold coronaviruses. The number of convalescent patients in the study was relatively small, and the study did not examine early timepoints following natural infection. An increase in the median number of SARS-CoV-2-reactive clonotypes from 21 after infection to 38 after vaccination was observed, but the change was not found to be significant.

This sample's treatment or condition label indicates: roughly 11-day PBMC culture with coronavirus spike peptide pools or control peptides (ViraFEST assay). CD4+ T cells from unexposed donors were collected before the COVID-19 pandemic (2011-2018). The ViraFEST assay, used in the study, expanded antigen-specific T cells with peptide pools and then identified the expanded clonotypes through TCR sequencing. PBMCs were cultured at approximately 2.1 million per well in IMDM supplemented with roughly 5.2% human AB serum and 9 to 10 IU/ml IL-2, with about 10 ug/ml peptide pools added. On days 3 and 7, half of the culture medium was replaced with fresh IL-2-containing medium. CD4+ T cells were isolated after roughly nine days of culture through negative selection using the EasySep CD4+ T cell isolation kit. As far as cell numbers permitted, CD4+ T cells from unexposed donors were tested for reactivity against SARS-CoV-2 S and N as well as four spike pools from common cold coronaviruses. Ficoll-Paque Plus gradient centrifugation was used to isolate PBMCs from whole blood, and the isolated PBMCs were then either used fresh or cryopreserved at -140C. Each culture condition was generally run in triplicate wells. Leukapheresis product for the unexposed donors was purchased commercially.

Libraries came from PCR. TCR sequencing of DNA from cultured CD4+ T cells used the Oncomine TCR Beta short-read assay at the Johns Hopkins FTIC core. The QIAamp micro DNA kit was used to extract genomic DNA from the cultured CD4+ T cells. Oncomine TCR Beta libraries made from cultured CD4+ T cells were pooled using unique dual indexes and sequenced on an Illumina iSeq 100. As for the authors' bioinformatics: Non-productive sequences were filtered out, and CDR3s that did not start with C, did not end with F or W, or were shorter than 7 amino acids were discarded. The MANAFEST web application was used to identify antigen-specific clonotypes by comparing peptide-stimulated wells against reference wells and other culture wells. For a clone to be called positive, the clone needed an FDR below 0.05, an odds ratio above 5, and a productive frequency above 0.1% in at least two of three replicate wells. Clonotypes that were significantly expanded in both SARS-CoV-2 spike wells and at least one common cold coronavirus spike condition were defined as cross-reactive. CDR3 homology was assessed with Levenshtein distances (stringdist) and unrooted phylogenetic trees (ape) in R version 3.6.1. TCRdb's own reprocessing of the public reads used fastp at Q25 and MiXCR and kept productive beta chains. Every distinct CDR3 protein forms one entry, paired with its most common genes and DNA. TCRdb, not the authors, supplied the V and J calls. The table for this sample lists around 10,000 distinct CDR3 sequences; around 32% of them were counted only once. 11% to 15% of the sample goes to the ten largest clones.

The trim is 1 base for V and 7 bases for J, with a gap of 7 bases between the germline ends. According to the germline V gene (reference sequence), CDR1 reads SEHNR and CDR2 reads FQNEAQ. The CDR3 runs 12 residues from the cysteine to the phenylalanine. The sequence is cut down to CDR3 DNA, 36 bases in frame from base 1. This chain joins TRBV7-9 to TRBJ1-1, and the D gene may be TRBD1, 5 bases matching. The specimen was CD4+ T cells from blood, cultured in vitro. This TCR was recovered from a human donor in good health. The CDR3: CASSLVGDEAFF. The nucleotide sequence reads as follows: TGTGCCAGCAGCTTAGTGGGGGATGAAGCTTTCTTT.